Listed below are T cell receptor beta chains from one sample, sequenced in a study of cytotoxic CD8 clonotypes in ibrutinib-treated CLL. Repertoires were generated with immunoSEQ multiplex PCR, while TCRdb's copy carries only in-frame clones and drops some. The table lists 150,000 to 200,000 clones, more than 70% of them singletons. This specimen consisted of PBMCs, obtained at disease progression, from a patient treated with ibrutinib. Receptors originate from a human donor with chronic lymphocytic leukemia. Both conserved end residues are part of each CDR3. Fields, in order: clone size, D gene, V gene, J gene, CDR3 DNA, CDR3 protein. A D gene is named only where the DNA matches it firmly. Clone size, where shown, is once, few, many, or a class for clones that have expanded.

>few|NA|TRBV5-8|TRBJ2-5
TGTGCCACTGGGGAGACCCAGTACTTC
CATGETQYF
>NA|NA|TRBV27|TRBJ2-7
TGTGCCAGCAGTCCTCACCCCGGGACTGCTAACTACGAGCAGTACTTC
CASSPHPGTANYEQYF
>NA|TRBD1|TRBV19|TRBJ1-5
TGTGCCAGTAGTATAGATTACAGGGGGGGGTATCAGCCCCAGCATTTT
CASSIDYRGGYQPQHF
>NA|NA|TRBV7-2|TRBJ2-2
TGTGCCAGCAGCTTATGGGCAGGGAACACCGGGGAGCTGTTTTTT
CASSLWAGNTGELFF
>NA|TRBD2|TRBV7-3|TRBJ2-1
TGTGCCAGCAGCTCGGGACTAGCCTACAATGAGCAGTTCTTC
CASSSGLAYNEQFF
>NA|NA|TRBV9|TRBJ1-5
TGTGCCAGCAGCGTAGGGGGGGATTTGGGTCAGCCCCAGCATTTT
CASSVGGDLGQPQHF
>NA|NA|TRBV12-5|TRBJ1-1
TGTGCTAGTGGTTTGACCGCGAACACTGAAGCTTTCTTT
CASGLTANTEAFF
>NA|NA|TRBV7-2|TRBJ1-1
TGTGCCAGCAGCTTAGGGCGGGGCGCTGAAGCTTTCTTT
CASSLGRGAEAFF
>few|NA|TRBV5-1|TRBJ1-1
TGCGCCAGCAGAATAGTGAACACTGAAGCTTTCTTT
CASRIVNTEAFF
>NA|NA|TRBV2|TRBJ1-2
TGTGCCAGCAATCCACAGGATGGCTATGGCTACACCTTC
CASNPQDGYGYTF
>NA|TRBD2|TRBV5-1|TRBJ2-5
TGCGCCAGCAGCTTGACCACTAGCGGGACCCAAGAGACCCAGTACTTC
CASSLTTSGTQETQYF
>NA|NA|TRBV20-1|TRBJ2-5
TGCAGTGCTCGATTTAAAGAGACCCAGTACTTC
CSARFKETQYF
>NA|NA|TRBV7-9|TRBJ1-1
TGTGCCAGCAAAGGGGAGGGATACTGGGCTTTCTTT
CASKGEGYWAFF
>NA|TRBD2|TRBV15|TRBJ2-7
TGTGCCACCAGCAGAGATTCGCCATTAGCGGGCTTCTACGAGCAGTACTTC
CATSRDSPLAGFYEQYF
>once|NA|TRBV5-5|TRBJ2-2
TGTGCCAGCAGCCCCAGACGTGGGACACTTGGGGACGGGGAGCTGTTTTTT
CASSPRRGTLGDGELFF
>NA|TRBD2|TRBV5-1|TRBJ2-2
TGCGCCAGCAGCGCCTTGACTAGCGGGGTCACCGGGGAGCTGTTTTTT
CASSALTSGVTGELFF
>NA|TRBD2|TRBV11-2|TRBJ2-1
TGTGCCAGCAGCTTCACTACTAGCGGGCCCAATGAGCAGTTCTTC
CASSFTTSGPNEQFF
>NA|TRBD1|TRBV5-1|TRBJ2-1
TGCGCCAGCAGCCAGGGACAGGGACTTTACAATGAGCAGTTCTTC
CASSQGQGLYNEQFF